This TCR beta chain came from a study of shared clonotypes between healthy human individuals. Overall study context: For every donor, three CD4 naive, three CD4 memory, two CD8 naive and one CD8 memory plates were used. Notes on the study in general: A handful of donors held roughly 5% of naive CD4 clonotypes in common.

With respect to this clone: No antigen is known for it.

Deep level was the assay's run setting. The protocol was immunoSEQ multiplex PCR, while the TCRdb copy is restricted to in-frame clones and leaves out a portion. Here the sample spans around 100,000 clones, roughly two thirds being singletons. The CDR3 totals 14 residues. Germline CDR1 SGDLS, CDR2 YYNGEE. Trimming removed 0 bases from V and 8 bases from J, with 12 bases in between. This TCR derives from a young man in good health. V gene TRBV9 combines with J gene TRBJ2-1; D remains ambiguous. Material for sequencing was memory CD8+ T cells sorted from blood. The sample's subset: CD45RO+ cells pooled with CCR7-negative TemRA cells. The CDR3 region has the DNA TGTGCCAGCAGCGTAGAGACGGTGGTCGATGAGCAGTTCTTC. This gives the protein CASSVETVVDEQFF.